This T cell receptor beta chain stems from a study of response to subunit inactivated influenza vaccine. TCRdb called the RT-PCR reads again in MiXCR, with one record for every CDR3 protein. The sample contains roughly 650,000 distinct CDR3 sequences, 12% to 15% of which appear only once. The CDR3 is 16 amino acids. Trimming cost V 4 bases and J 3 bases, with 19 bases left between them. The germline CDR1 and CDR2 sequences are SGHNT and YYREEE (reference sequence). This rearrangement joins TRBV5-4 to TRBJ1-1; TRBD1 might be the D (6 bases). Sequences were derived from PBMCs from blood, sampled about 14 days before vaccination. The TCR was taken from a man aged 45-65 years who received an inactivated influenza vaccine. The CDR3 region has the DNA TGTGCCAGCAGCCCGAGGGGGGCCTTCAAGGACACTGAAGCTTTCTTT. This gives the protein CASSPRGAFKDTEAFF. Based on the CDR3 plus reference TRBV5-4 and TRBJ1-1, the full variable domain is ETGVTQSPTHLIKTRGQQVTLRCSSQSGHNTVSWYQQALGQGPQFIFQYYREEENGRGNFPPRFSGLQFPNYSSELNVNALELDDSALYLCASSPRGAFKDTEAFFGQGTRLTVV.